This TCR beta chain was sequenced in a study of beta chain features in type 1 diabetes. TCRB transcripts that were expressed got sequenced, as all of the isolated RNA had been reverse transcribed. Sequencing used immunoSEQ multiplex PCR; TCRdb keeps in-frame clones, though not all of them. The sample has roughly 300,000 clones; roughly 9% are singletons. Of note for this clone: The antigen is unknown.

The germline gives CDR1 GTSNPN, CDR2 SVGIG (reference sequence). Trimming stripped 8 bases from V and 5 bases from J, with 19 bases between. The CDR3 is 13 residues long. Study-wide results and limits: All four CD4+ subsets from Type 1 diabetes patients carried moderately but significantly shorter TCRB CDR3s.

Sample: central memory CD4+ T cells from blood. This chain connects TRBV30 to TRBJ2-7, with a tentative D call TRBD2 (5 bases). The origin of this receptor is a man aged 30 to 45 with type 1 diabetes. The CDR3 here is CAGGTGVGHEQYF. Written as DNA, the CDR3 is TGTGCCGGAGGAACCGGGGTGGGCCACGAGCAGTACTTC.